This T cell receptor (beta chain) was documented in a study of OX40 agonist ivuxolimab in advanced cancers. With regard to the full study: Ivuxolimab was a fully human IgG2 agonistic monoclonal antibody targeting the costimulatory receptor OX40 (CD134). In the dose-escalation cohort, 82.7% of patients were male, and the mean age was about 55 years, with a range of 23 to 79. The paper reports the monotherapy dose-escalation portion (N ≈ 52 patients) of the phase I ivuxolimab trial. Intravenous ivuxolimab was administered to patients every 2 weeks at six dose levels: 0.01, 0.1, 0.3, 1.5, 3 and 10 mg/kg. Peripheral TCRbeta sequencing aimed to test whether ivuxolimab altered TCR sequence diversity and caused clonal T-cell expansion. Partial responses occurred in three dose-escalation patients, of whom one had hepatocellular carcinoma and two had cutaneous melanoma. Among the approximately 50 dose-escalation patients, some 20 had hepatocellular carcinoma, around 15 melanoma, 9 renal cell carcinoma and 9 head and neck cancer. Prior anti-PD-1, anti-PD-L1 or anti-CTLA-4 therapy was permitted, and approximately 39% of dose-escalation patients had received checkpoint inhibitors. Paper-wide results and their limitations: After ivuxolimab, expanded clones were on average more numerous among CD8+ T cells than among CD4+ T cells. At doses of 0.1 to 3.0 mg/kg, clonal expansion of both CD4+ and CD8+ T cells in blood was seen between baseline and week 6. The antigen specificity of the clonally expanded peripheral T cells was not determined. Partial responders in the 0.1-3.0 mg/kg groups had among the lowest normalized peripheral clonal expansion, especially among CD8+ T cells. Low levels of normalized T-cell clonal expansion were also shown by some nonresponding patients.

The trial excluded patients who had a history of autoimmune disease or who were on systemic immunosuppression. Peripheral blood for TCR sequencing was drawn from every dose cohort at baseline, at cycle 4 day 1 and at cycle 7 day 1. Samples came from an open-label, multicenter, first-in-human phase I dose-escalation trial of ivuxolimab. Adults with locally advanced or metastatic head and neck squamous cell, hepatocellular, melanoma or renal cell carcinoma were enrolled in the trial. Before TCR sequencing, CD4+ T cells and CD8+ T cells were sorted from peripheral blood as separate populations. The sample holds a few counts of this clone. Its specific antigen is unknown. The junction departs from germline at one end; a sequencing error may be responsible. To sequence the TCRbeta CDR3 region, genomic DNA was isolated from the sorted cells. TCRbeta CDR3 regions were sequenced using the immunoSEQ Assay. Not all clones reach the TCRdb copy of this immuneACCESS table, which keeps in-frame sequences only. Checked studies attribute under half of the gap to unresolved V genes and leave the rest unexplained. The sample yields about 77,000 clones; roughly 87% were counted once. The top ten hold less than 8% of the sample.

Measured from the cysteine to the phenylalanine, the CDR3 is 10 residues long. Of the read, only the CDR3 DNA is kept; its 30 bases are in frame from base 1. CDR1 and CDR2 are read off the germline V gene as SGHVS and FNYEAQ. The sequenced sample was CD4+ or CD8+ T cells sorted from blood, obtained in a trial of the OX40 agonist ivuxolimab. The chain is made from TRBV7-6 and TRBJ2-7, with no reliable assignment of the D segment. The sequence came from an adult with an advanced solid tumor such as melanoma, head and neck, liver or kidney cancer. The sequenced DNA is TGCCCCGGTTGCTCCTACGAGCAGTACTTC. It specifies CPGCSYEQYF.